Each of the 10 T cell receptor beta chains below was sequenced from the same sample in a study of cytomegalovirus exposure and HLA in healthy donors. In the PCR, 60 Vbeta and 13 Jbeta primers were used. Assay used: immunoSEQ multiplex PCR; TCRdb lists only in-frame clones, some missing. The table includes about 200,000 clones, about 79% detected once. The sequenced sample consisted of PBMCs. These receptors all stem from a boy aged 2 to 9 in good health and CMV-seronegative.

V is TRBV27 and J is TRBJ2-7; no firm D call. There are 13 residues in the CDR3. Germline V lookup: CDR1 MNHEY, CDR2 SMNVEV (reference sequence). Between the trimmed V and J ends, which lost 2 bases and 6 bases, there was a span of 11 bases. The CDR3 loop is CASSLVNGVEQYF. The DNA for the CDR3 is TGTGCCAGCAGTTTAGTAAACGGAGTCGAGCAGTACTTC.

This sequence joins TRBV19 and TRBJ2-3, with a weak D call TRBD2 (6 bases). The CDR3 totals 14 residues. In germline, CDR1 is LNHDA, CDR2 SQIVND (reference sequence). V was clipped by 3 bases and J by 3 bases, with 10 bases between them. CDR3 residues: CASSMEGGTDTQYF. CDR3 DNA: TGTGCCAGTAGTATGGAAGGAGGGACAGATACGCAGTATTTT.

DNA of the CDR3: TGCGCCAGCAGCTTTAGCGGGTTAACAGATACGCAGTATTTT. Its protein is CASSFSGLTDTQYF. This chain links TRBV5-1 with TRBJ2-3; 7 bases map to TRBD2. CDR1 SGHRS and CDR2 YFSETQ come from the germline V gene. The CDR3 runs to 14 residues. V dropped 2 bases and J dropped 3; count of bases not matched to a gene: 3. Complete variable domain (other parts from reference TRBV5-1 and TRBJ2-3): KAGVTQTPRYLIKTRGQQVTLSCSPISGHRSVSWYQQTPGQGLQFLFEYFSETQRNKGNFPGRFSGRQFSNSRSEMNVSTLELGDSALYLCASSFSGLTDTQYFGPGTRLTVL.

V is TRBV6-1 and J is TRBJ1-2; D is unresolved. The CDR3 is 11 residues long. In germline, CDR1 is MNHNS, CDR2 SASEGT. V shed 4 bases and J shed 6 bases, with 6 bases lying between them. CDR3 sequence: CASSAQNGYTF. As DNA, the CDR3 is TGTGCCAGCAGTGCCCAGAATGGCTACACCTTC.

About this clone: This same CDR3 is encoded by further DNA sequences in the sample. The rearrangement links TRBV7-9 to TRBJ2-5, with TRBD2 matching over 7 bases. V was clipped by 0 bases and J by 5 bases; unmatched bases: 0. This CDR3 is built from 13 residues. Germline lookup yields CDR1 SEHNR and CDR2 FQNEAQ (reference sequence). DNA for the CDR3: TGTGCCAGCAGCTTAGCCGGGGGGGAGACCCAGTACTTC. Its protein product is CASSLAGGETQYF.

The V call is TRBV7-9, the J call TRBJ2-5; D might be TRBD1 (5 bases). Between the trimmed V and J ends, which lost 0 bases and 5 bases, there was a span of 10 bases. This CDR3 spans 14 amino acids. Germline values: CDR1 SEHNR, CDR2 FQNEAQ (reference sequence). CDR3 bases: TGTGCCAGCAGCTTAGCAGGGGCAGTCGAGACCCAGTACTTC. Encoded protein: CASSLAGAVETQYF. The full variable domain, rest sourced from reference TRBV7-9 and TRBJ2-5, is DTGVSQNPRHKITKRGQNVTFRCDPISEHNRLYWYRQTLGQGPEFLTYFQNEAQLEKSRLLSDRFSAERPKGSFSTLEIQRTEQGDSAMYLCASSLAGAVETQYFGPGTRLLVL.

The chain has TRBV9 and TRBJ2-5; 9 nucleotides align to TRBD1. CDR3 length: 15 amino acids. V lost 0 bases, J lost 4 bases, and 4 bases stayed unmatched. Germline assignment: CDR1 SGDLS and CDR2 YYNGEE. CDR3: CASSVGGQGIETQYF. The CDR3 DNA sequence: TGTGCCAGCAGCGTAGGGGGACAGGGAATAGAGACCCAGTACTTC.

The rearrangement uses TRBV14 and TRBJ2-1; a possible D gene is TRBD1 (6 bases). The CDR3 sequence is 14 residues long. Trimming cost V 4 bases and J 9 bases, with 16 bases left between them. Germline assignment: CDR1 SGHDN and CDR2 FVKESK. CDR3 residues: CASSPRQDRSEQFF. The DNA of the CDR3 is TGTGCCAGCAGCCCGCGACAGGACAGATCTGAGCAGTTCTTC. The full variable domain, completed using reference TRBV14 and TRBJ2-1, is EAGVTQFPSHSVIEKGQTVTLRCDPISGHDNLYWYRRVMGKEIKFLLHFVKESKQDESGMPNNRFLAERTGGTYSTLKVQPAELEDSGVYFCASSPRQDRSEQFFGPGTRLTVL.

J is TRBJ2-5 and V is TRBV7-2; D might be TRBD1 (7 bases). From germline, CDR1 is SGHTA and CDR2 FQGNSA. The CDR3 runs 15 residues. With 5 bases removed from V and 5 bases from J, the gap between germline ends came to 18 bases. The CDR3 region has the DNA TGTGCCAGCAGCCAGGGGGGCAGGGGAGGTGAGACCCAGTACTTC. Protein sequence: CASSQGGRGGETQYF.

V usage is TRBV5-1 and J usage is TRBJ2-1; D perhaps matches TRBD1 (5 bases). The CDR3 has 12 amino acids. Germline V gene sequence: CDR1 SGHRS, CDR2 YFSETQ. Deletions cut 5 bases from V and 5 bases from J, with 8 bases between. The CDR3 here is CASRAGNNEQFF. In DNA, the CDR3 is TGCGCCAGCAGGGCAGGGAACAATGAGCAGTTCTTC.